The text below deals with one TCR beta chain. Sequenced by immunoSEQ multiplex PCR; TCRdb stores in-frame clones only, minus some. The repertoire has fewer than 200,000 clones, around 94% of them found once; the top ten carry more than 9%. These data belong to a study of T cell responses to AZD1222 COVID-19 vaccine. This CDR3 has 17 residues. V lost 0 bases to trimming and J lost 0 bases, with 15 bases between them. Per the germline V gene, CDR1 is SGHKS and CDR2 is YYEKEE (reference sequence). The receptor's source is an adult in good health. This specimen was peripheral blood, taken on day 0 of AZD1222 vaccination. V and J are TRBV5-5 and TRBJ1-2; D perhaps matches TRBD1 (5 bases). The CDR3 DNA reads as TGTGCCAGCAGCTTGGTCTCTGCCGGGGGTCCTAACTATGGCTACACCTTC. Translating it yields CASSLVSAGGPNYGYTF.